Each of the 27 T cell receptor beta chains below was sequenced from the same sample in a study of blood T cell repertoires in COVID-19. Clones were sequenced by immunoSEQ multiplex PCR, and TCRdb holds only the in-frame ones, with some missing. The sample carries over 120,000 clones, 75% to 80% recorded once. The specimen sequenced was PBMCs or T cells enriched from blood (not recorded which). The receptors stem from a woman aged 50 to 65 who had recovered from COVID-19.

This clone appeared a single time. The rearrangement links TRBV11-3 to TRBJ2-5; D is unresolved. The germline V and J ends were trimmed by 1 base and 1 base, with 10 bases remaining between them. CDR1 is SGHNT and CDR2 is YENEEA in the germline V gene. This CDR3 contains 15 residues. CDR3 amino acids: CASSLGSRGQETQYF. The CDR3 region has the DNA TGTGCCAGCAGCTTAGGTAGCCGCGGCCAAGAGACCCAGTACTTC.

The genes are TRBV5-6 and TRBJ1-2; a possible D gene is TRBD1 (5 bases). The CDR3 length is 12 residues. Germline V CDR1 and CDR2: SGHDT, YYEEEE. V was clipped by 2 bases and J by 6 bases, with 8 bases between them. The chain's CDR3 is CASSFNRNGYTF. The CDR3 DNA reads as TGTGCCAGCAGCTTTAACAGGAATGGCTACACCTTC. The full variable domain, with the rest looked up from reference TRBV5-6 and TRBJ1-2, is DAGVTQSPTHLIKTRGQQVTLRCSPKSGHDTVSWYQQALGQGPQFIFQYYEEEERQRGNFPDRFSGHQFPNYSSELNVNALLLGDSALYLCASSFNRNGYTFGSGTRLTVV.

The chain combines TRBV7-9 with TRBJ1-5; 10 bases are shared with TRBD1. There are 16 residues in the CDR3. The germline V gene has CDR1 SEHNR and CDR2 FQNEAQ (reference sequence). V shed 5 bases, J shed 4 bases, and the junction held 8 bases outside the gene matches. The CDR3 DNA is TGTGCCAGCAGCCCTACGACAGGGGGCCTGAATCAGCCCCAGCATTTT. Amino acids: CASSPTTGGLNQPQHF.

The genes are TRBV7-9 and TRBJ2-5; possibly TRBD1 for D (6 bases). This CDR3 is built from 14 residues. V was trimmed by 1 base and J by 4 bases, leaving 10 bases between them. Per germline, CDR1 SEHNR and CDR2 FQNEAQ (reference sequence). The DNA for the CDR3 is TGTGCCAGCAGCTTAGTAGGGGGATCAGAGACCCAGTACTTC. Amino acid sequence: CASSLVGGSETQYF.

This clone turned up a few times. CDR3 coding DNA: TGTGCCAGCACATCCGGACAGGACCCCCTCGAGCAGTACTTC. Protein product: CASTSGQDPLEQYF. V and J are TRBV7-9 and TRBJ2-7; 7 positions agree with TRBD1. With 7 bases clipped from V and 6 bases from J, the junction kept 12 bases outside the gene matches. CDR1 and CDR2 (germline): SEHNR, FQNEAQ (reference sequence). The CDR3 covers 14 residues.

This clone was observed a single time. The chain uses TRBV3-1 (or the pseudogene TRBV3-2) and TRBJ2-1; 8 bases align to TRBD2. Looked up from germline, CDR1 is LGHDT and CDR2 is YNNKEL (reference sequence). The CDR3 runs to 15 residues. The junction had 3 bases not matched to a gene; V was cut back by 1 base and J by 4 bases. CDR3 protein: CASSQAGGVYNEQFF. The DNA of the CDR3 is TGTGCCAGCAGCCAAGCGGGGGGGGTTTACAATGAGCAGTTCTTC.

This CDR3 reads CATRRYSGGSTEAFF. The CDR3 DNA reads TGTGCCACTCGCCGATACAGCGGAGGGTCCACTGAAGCTTTCTTT. The chain links TRBV19 to TRBJ1-1; D gene ambiguous. Per germline, CDR1 LNHDA and CDR2 SQIVND (reference sequence). The CDR3 covers 15 residues. V lost 10 bases to trimming and J lost 4 bases, with 22 bases between them.

V is TRBV28 and J is TRBJ2-5, with 10 bases lining up with TRBD2. The CDR3 extends over 14 amino acids. V shed 5 bases and J 3 bases; nucleotides not matched to a gene: 3. Looked up from germline, CDR1 is MDHEN and CDR2 is SYDVKM. This CDR3 reads CASSIGLAEETQYF. As DNA, the CDR3 is TGTGCCAGCAGTATAGGACTAGCGGAAGAGACCCAGTACTTC.

The chain uses TRBV9 and TRBJ1-2; D call uncertain. The CDR3 loop spans 14 amino acids. Germline CDR1 is SGDLS and CDR2 is YYNGEE. Trimming removed 3 bases from V and 4 bases from J, with 13 bases in between. CDR3 bases: TGTGCCAGCAGCGCGGGCCTGGGGAGCTATGGCTACACCTTC. Translated: CASSAGLGSYGYTF.

The chain couples TRBV7-3 to TRBJ2-2, with 7 bases that match TRBD2. The V gene's germline CDR1 is SGHTA and CDR2 FQGTGA. This CDR3 has 16 amino acids. Unmatched junction bases numbered 8, after V lost 5 bases and J lost 2 bases. The CDR3 sequence: CASSPGGRGNTGELFF. In DNA form, the CDR3 reads TGTGCCAGCAGCCCCGGGGGGAGGGGAAACACCGGGGAGCTGTTTTTT.

The CDR3 loop reads CASLPHETSGGSYNEQFF. The CDR3 DNA is TGCGCCAGCCTTCCTCACGAGACTAGCGGGGGCTCCTACAATGAGCAGTTCTTC. The V call is TRBV10-2, the J call TRBJ2-1; TRBD2 matches at 12 bases. Germline CDR1 and CDR2: WSHSY and SAAADI. V was pared by 8 bases and J by 0 bases, with 11 bases of the junction left unmatched. This CDR3 is 18 amino acids long.

V gene TRBV11-2 combines with J gene TRBJ2-3; 8 bases map to TRBD2. CDR1 is SGHAT and CDR2 is FQNNGV in the germline V gene. The V segment lost 2 bases and the J segment 5 bases; nucleotides outside the gene matches: 6. This CDR3 is built from 15 residues. This chain's CDR3 is CASSLTGGAQDTQYF. The CDR3 DNA is TGTGCCAGCAGCTTAACCGGGGGGGCCCAAGATACGCAGTATTTT.

The chain links TRBV30 to TRBJ2-7, with TRBD1 matching over 8 bases. The J segment lost 3 bases and the V segment lost 6 bases, leaving 10 bases of the junction unmatched. Per the germline V gene, CDR1 is GTSNPN and CDR2 is SVGIG (reference sequence). The CDR3 totals 14 residues. CDR3 nucleotides: TGTGCCTGTAGACCCGGAGGACAGGGCTACGAGCAGTACTTC. Encoded protein: CACRPGGQGYEQYF.

V and J are TRBV6-5 and TRBJ2-7, with D possibly TRBD2 on 5 matching bases. The CDR3 length is 12 residues. Looked up from germline, CDR1 is MNHEY and CDR2 is SVGAGI. V was trimmed by 8 bases and J by 2 bases, leaving 10 bases between them. The CDR3 sequence: CASGPRAYEQYF. CDR3 bases: TGTGCCAGCGGGCCGCGGGCCTACGAGCAGTACTTC.

CDR3 in DNA: TGTGCCAGCAGCGCGGGACTTAGTCGGGAGACCCAGTACTTC. It is translated as CASSAGLSRETQYF. V usage is TRBV9 and J usage is TRBJ2-5; D might be TRBD2 (6 bases). The CDR3 is 14 amino acids. V lost 3 bases to trimming and J lost 5 bases, with 14 bases between them. Germline loops: CDR1 SGDLS, CDR2 YYNGEE. The full variable domain, completed using reference TRBV9 and TRBJ2-5, is DSGVTQTPKHLITATGQRVTLRCSPRSGDLSVYWYQQSLDQGLQFLIQYYNGEERAKGNILERFSAQQFPDLHSELNLSSLELGDSALYFCASSAGLSRETQYFGPGTRLLVL.

J is TRBJ1-2 and V is TRBV28, with a tentative D call TRBD1 (6 bases). The CDR3 is 13 amino acids. The V end lost 3 bases, the J end lost 6 bases, and 11 bases lay between the germline ends. Germline V CDR1 and CDR2: MDHEN, SYDVKM. CDR3 nucleotides: TGTGCCAGCAGTTTCCCAGGGGCAAATGGCTACACCTTC. Its translation: CASSFPGANGYTF.

This chain uses TRBV19 with TRBJ1-1, with D possibly matching TRBD1 (5 bases). In germline, CDR1 is LNHDA, CDR2 SQIVND (reference sequence). Between the trimmed V and J ends, which lost 1 base and 6 bases, there was a span of 15 bases. CDR3 length equals 15 residues. The chain's CDR3 is CASSIVGQGGAEAFF. The CDR3 DNA reads as TGTGCCAGTAGTATAGTAGGGCAGGGAGGGGCTGAAGCTTTCTTT.

The chain carries TRBV9 and TRBJ1-5, with TRBD1 matching 7 bases. The V and J ends lost 4 bases and 0 bases, in that order; junction bases with no gene match: 4. CDR3 length: 15 residues. Germline assignment: CDR1 SGDLS and CDR2 YYNGEE. The chain's CDR3 is CASSKGGISNQPQHF. The CDR3 nucleotides read TGTGCCAGCAGCAAAGGGGGCATTAGCAATCAGCCCCAGCATTTT.

The chain carries TRBV7-6 and TRBJ1-5; TRBD1 might be the D (5 bases). V was pared by 1 base and J by 3 bases, with 10 bases between. Germline V gene sequence: CDR1 SGHVS, CDR2 FNYEAQ. There are 15 residues in the CDR3. CDR3 DNA sequence: TGTGCCAGCAGCTTAGGCGGAGGGGCCAATCAGCCCCAGCATTTT. Its translation is CASSLGGGANQPQHF.

The rearrangement links TRBV12-5 to TRBJ2-1; TRBD2 matches at 9 bases. Germline trimming cut 6 bases from V and 2 bases from J; bases unmatched to any gene: 14. Looked up from germline, CDR1 is LGHNT and CDR2 is FRNRAP. CDR3 length: 18 residues. The CDR3 reads CASGPNQRASGAYNEQFF. Written as DNA, the CDR3 is TGTGCTAGTGGCCCGAACCAACGGGCTAGCGGGGCCTACAATGAGCAGTTCTTC.

This clone has a single count. This chain links TRBV7-2 with TRBJ2-1; 8 bases match TRBD2. V was clipped by 3 bases and J by 6 bases; unmatched bases: 7. CDR3 length: 15 amino acids. CDR1 and CDR2 from the germline V gene are SGHTA and FQGNSA. The CDR3: CASSFFSGGGNEQFF. The CDR3 region has the DNA TGTGCCAGCAGCTTCTTTTCGGGAGGGGGCAATGAGCAGTTCTTC. The variable domain in full, completed from reference TRBV7-2 and TRBJ2-1, reads GAGVSQSPSNKVTEKGKDVELRCDPISGHTALYWYRQSLGQGLEFLIYFQGNSAPDKSGLPSDRFSAERTGGSVSTLTIQRTQQEDSAVYLCASSFFSGGGNEQFFGPGTRLTVL.

The rearrangement uses TRBV25-1 and TRBJ1-6; TRBD1 aligns across 9 bases. This CDR3 is 14 amino acids long. Looked up from germline, CDR1 is MGHDK and CDR2 is SYGVNS. Unmatched junction bases numbered 6, after V lost 4 bases and J lost 11 bases. The CDR3 is CASSVGTGKTPLHF. The DNA of the CDR3 is TGTGCCAGCAGTGTAGGGACAGGGAAAACACCCCTCCACTTT.

The chain has TRBV10-2 and TRBJ1-5, with D unresolved. This CDR3 comprises 15 residues. Trimming removed 0 bases at V and 8 bases at J, with 14 bases between. Germline lookup yields CDR1 WSHSY and CDR2 SAAADI. Here the CDR3 DNA reads TGCGCCAGCAGTGAGTCCGTGGCGTCGGGTAAGCCCCAGCATTTT. Translating gives CASSESVASGKPQHF.

The chain carries TRBV4-1 and TRBJ1-1; D uncertain. The germline gives CDR1 MGHRA, CDR2 YSYEKL. V lost 0 bases and J lost 2, with 7 bases in between. This CDR3 has 14 residues. The CDR3 region is CASSQDPYNTEAFF. In DNA, the CDR3 is TGCGCCAGCAGCCAAGATCCGTATAACACTGAAGCTTTCTTT.

This clone was detected ten times or more. This chain connects TRBV30 to TRBJ1-6; D is perhaps TRBD1 (6 bases). This CDR3 is built from 13 residues. Trimming removed 1 base from V and 10 bases from J, with 11 bases in between. The germline gives CDR1 GTSNPN, CDR2 SVGIG (reference sequence). CDR3 nucleotide sequence: TGTGCCTGGAGTGAGGGGGGAGGGTCACCCCTCCACTTT. The encoded protein is CAWSEGGGSPLHF.

V is TRBV25-1 and J is TRBJ2-2; 9 bases fit TRBD1. The V gene end was trimmed by 5 bases and the J gene end by 0 bases; junction bases not matched to a gene: 4. The CDR3 covers 16 residues. The germline V gene encodes CDR1 MGHDK and CDR2 SYGVNS. The CDR3 nucleotides read TGTGCCAGCAGTAAGGACAGGGGTACGAACACCGGGGAGCTGTTTTTT. It translates to CASSKDRGTNTGELFF.

This chain connects TRBV29-1 to TRBJ2-2; 7 bases agree with TRBD1. From germline, CDR1 is SQVTM and CDR2 ANQGSEA. CDR3 size: 13 residues. Trimming removed 4 bases from V and 6 bases from J; junction bases left unmatched: 5. The CDR3 reads CSVVRQGAGELFF. DNA for the CDR3: TGCAGCGTTGTTAGACAGGGCGCCGGGGAGCTGTTTTTT.